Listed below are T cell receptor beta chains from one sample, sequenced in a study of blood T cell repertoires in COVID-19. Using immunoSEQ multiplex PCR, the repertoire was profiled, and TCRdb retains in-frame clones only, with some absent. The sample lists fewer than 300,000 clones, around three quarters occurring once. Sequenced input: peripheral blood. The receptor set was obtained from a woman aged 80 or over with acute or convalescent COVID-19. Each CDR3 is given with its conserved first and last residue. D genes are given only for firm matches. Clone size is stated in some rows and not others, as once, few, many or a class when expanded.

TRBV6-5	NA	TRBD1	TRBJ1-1	TGTGCCAGCAGTTATACGGGCGGGACAGGTTTCACTGAAGCTTTCTTT	CASSYTGGTGFTEAFF
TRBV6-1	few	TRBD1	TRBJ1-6	TGTGCCAGCAGTGAAAGAGGGGGCGGTAATTCACCCCTCCACTTT	CASSERGGGNSPLHF
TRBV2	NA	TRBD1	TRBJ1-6	TGTGCCAGCAAGGGACAGGGCGCGGTTAATTCACCCCTCCACTTT	CASKGQGAVNSPLHF
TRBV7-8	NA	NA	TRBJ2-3	TGTGCCAGCAGCTTAGGCCAGTTACACCTCACAGATACGCAGTATTTT	CASSLGQLHLTDTQYF
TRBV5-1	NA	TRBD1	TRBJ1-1	TGCGCCAGCCATGACCAGGGGGCCAACACTGAAGCTTTCTTT	CASHDQGANTEAFF
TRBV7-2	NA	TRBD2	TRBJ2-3	TGTGCCAGCTCGACTAGCGGGGGGGATGATACGCAGTATTTT	CASSTSGGDDTQYF
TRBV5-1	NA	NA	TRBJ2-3	TGCGCCAGCAGCTTGAGCGGAGGAGTGGGTGGCACAGATACGCAGTATTTT	CASSLSGGVGGTDTQYF
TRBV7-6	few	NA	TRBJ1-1	TGTGCCAGCAGCTGCCCCCCCCACCGGGTCAAAAATGGGAACACTGAAGCTTTCTTT	CASSCPPHRVKNGNTEAFF
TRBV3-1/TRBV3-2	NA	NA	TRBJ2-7	TGTGCCAGCAGCCGGGGGCAGGGGTCCTACGAGCAGTACTTC	CASSRGQGSYEQYF
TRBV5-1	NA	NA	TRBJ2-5	TGCGCCAGCAGCTGGGTGGGAGCGACGGAGACCCAGTACTTC	CASSWVGATETQYF
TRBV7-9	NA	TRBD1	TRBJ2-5	TGTGCCAGCAGCTTAGCGTCGGGGACAGGGGGCGAGACCCAGTACTTC	CASSLASGTGGETQYF
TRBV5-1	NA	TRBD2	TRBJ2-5	TGCGCCAGCAGCTTGGGACTAGCGGTGCAAGAGACCCAGTACTTC	CASSLGLAVQETQYF
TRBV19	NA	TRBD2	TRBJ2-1	TGTGCCAGTAGTATGGGTGCGGGAGGGCGGAGAGGTGAGCAGTTCTTC	CASSMGAGGRRGEQFF
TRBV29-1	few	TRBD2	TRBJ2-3	TGCAGCGCACGACTAGCGGGGCCCTCCGGTACGCAGTATTTT	CSARLAGPSGTQYF
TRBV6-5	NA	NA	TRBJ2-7	TGTGCCAGCTCTAGAACAGGGTCGGACGAGCAGTACTTC	CASSRTGSDEQYF
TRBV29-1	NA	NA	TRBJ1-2	TGCAGCGTTGAAGGGCAGGGGTTGGGTTATGGCTACACCTTC	CSVEGQGLGYGYTF
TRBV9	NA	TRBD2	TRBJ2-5	TGTGCCAGCAGCATATCTAGCGGGAGGGCGGAGACCCAGTACTTC	CASSISSGRAETQYF
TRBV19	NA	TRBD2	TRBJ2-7	TGTGCCAGTAGCACTCTAGCGGGAGGGCTCTACGAGCAGTACTTC	CASSTLAGGLYEQYF
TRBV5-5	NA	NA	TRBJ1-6	TGTGCCAGCAGCTTCGGGAGCTCCTATAATTCACCCCTCCACTTT	CASSFGSSYNSPLHF
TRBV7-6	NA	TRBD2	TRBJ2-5	TGTGCCAGCAGCTTAAGCGGGGGCACAGGAGAGACCCAGTACTTC	CASSLSGGTGETQYF
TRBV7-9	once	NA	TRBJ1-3	TGTGCCAGCAGCTTAAATGTTATTCAGGGCTTGTCGTCTGGAAACACCATATATTTT	CASSLNVIQGLSSGNTIYF
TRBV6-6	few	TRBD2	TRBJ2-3	TGTGCCAGCAGTAAACCTAGCGGGGCTAGCACAGATACGCAGTATTTT	CASSKPSGASTDTQYF
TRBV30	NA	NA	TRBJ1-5	TGTGCCTGGAGTCCACCGACTTGGTATAGCAATCAGCCCCAGCATTTT	CAWSPPTWYSNQPQHF
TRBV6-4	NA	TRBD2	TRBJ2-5	TGTGCCAGCAGTGACTCGCCTAGCGGGGGGGGGACCCAGTACTTC	CASSDSPSGGGTQYF
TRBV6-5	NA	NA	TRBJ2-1	TGTGCCAGCAGTTACAGGGCTCGGGGTTATGAGCAGTTCTTC	CASSYRARGYEQFF
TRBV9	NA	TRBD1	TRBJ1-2	TGTGCCAGCAGCGTAGAAGGGACAGTCTATGGCTACACCTTC	CASSVEGTVYGYTF
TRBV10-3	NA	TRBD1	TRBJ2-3	TGTGCCATCAGCGCCCCGGACAGGGAAAACACAGATACGCAGTATTTT	CAISAPDRENTDTQYF
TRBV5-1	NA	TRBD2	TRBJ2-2	TGCGCCAGCAGCTTGGGACTAGCGGGAGGGCCCTCTACCGGGGAGCTGTTTTTT	CASSLGLAGGPSTGELFF
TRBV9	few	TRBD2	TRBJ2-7	TGTGCCAGCAGCGTCGGGCCTGGGACTAGCGGGAGGCAAGGCGAGCAGTACTTC	CASSVGPGTSGRQGEQYF
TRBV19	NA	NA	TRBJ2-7	TGTGCCAGTAGTATAGACTGGCTAGCTAGCTCCTACGAGCAGTACTTC	CASSIDWLASSYEQYF
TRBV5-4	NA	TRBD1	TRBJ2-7	TGTGCCAGCAGCTTGGGTGGCCAGGGGGCCCTTGAGCAGTACTTC	CASSLGGQGALEQYF
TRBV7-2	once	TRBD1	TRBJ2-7	TGTGCCAGCAGCAAACAGGGGGTTAGCGTAGACGAGCAGTACTTC	CASSKQGVSVDEQYF
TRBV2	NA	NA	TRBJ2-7	TGTGCCAGCAGTGTCCGCCGGGCCTACGAGCAGTACTTC	CASSVRRAYEQYF
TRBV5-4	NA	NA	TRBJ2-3	TGTGCCAGCAGCTTATGGGCTCGACGGGGAGATACGCAGTATTTT	CASSLWARRGDTQYF
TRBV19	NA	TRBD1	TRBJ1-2	TGTGCCAGTAGCCCCTGGGACAGCTATGGCTACACCTTC	CASSPWDSYGYTF
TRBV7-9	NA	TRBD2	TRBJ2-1	TGTGCCAGCAGCTTAAGCCTAGCGGGAAATGAGCAGTTCTTC	CASSLSLAGNEQFF
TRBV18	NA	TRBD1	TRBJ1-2	TGTGCCAGCTCACCCTCGGACAGGTTGGGTGGCTACACCTTC	CASSPSDRLGGYTF
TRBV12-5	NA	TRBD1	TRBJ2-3	TGTGCTAGTGGACCCGGACAGGTTAGAGATACGCAGTATTTT	CASGPGQVRDTQYF
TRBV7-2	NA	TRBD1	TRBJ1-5	TGTGCCAGCAGCATACCCGGGACAGGGGGCAATCAGCCCCAGCATTTT	CASSIPGTGGNQPQHF
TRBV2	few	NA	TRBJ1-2	TGTGCCAGCAGTGATGTGGGGCTAGGGTATGGCTACACCTTC	CASSDVGLGYGYTF
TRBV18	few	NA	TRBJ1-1	TGTGCCAGCTCACCAGGAGGGGCTGGCACTGAAGCTTTCTTT	CASSPGGAGTEAFF
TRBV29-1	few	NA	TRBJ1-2	TGCAGCGTTGCAAGACAGTCGGCGGACCTGGACTATGGCTACACCTTC	CSVARQSADLDYGYTF